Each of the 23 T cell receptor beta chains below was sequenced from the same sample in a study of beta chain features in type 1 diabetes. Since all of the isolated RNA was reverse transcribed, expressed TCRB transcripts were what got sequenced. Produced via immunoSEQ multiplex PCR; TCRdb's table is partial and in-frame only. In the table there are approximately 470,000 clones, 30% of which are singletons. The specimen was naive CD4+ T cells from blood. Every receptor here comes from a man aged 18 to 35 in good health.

CDR3 residues: CASSPTGPRAFF. In DNA form, the CDR3 reads TGTGCCAGCAGTCCGACGGGGCCCCGGGCTTTCTTT. J is TRBJ1-1 and V is TRBV7-9, with D possibly matching TRBD1 (5 bases). V was shortened by 6 bases and J by 11 bases, with 16 bases between the two germline ends. The CDR3 is made up of 12 amino acids. In germline, CDR1 is SEHNR, CDR2 FQNEAQ (reference sequence).

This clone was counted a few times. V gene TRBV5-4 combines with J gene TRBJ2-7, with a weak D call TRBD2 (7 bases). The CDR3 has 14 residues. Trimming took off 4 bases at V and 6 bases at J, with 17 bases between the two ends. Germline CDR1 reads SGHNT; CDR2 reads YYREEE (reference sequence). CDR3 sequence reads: CASSIPGEGREQYF. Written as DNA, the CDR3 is TGTGCCAGCAGCATCCCAGGGGAGGGTCGCGAGCAGTACTTC. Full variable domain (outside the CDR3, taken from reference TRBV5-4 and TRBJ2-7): ETGVTQSPTHLIKTRGQQVTLRCSSQSGHNTVSWYQQALGQGPQFIFQYYREEENGRGNFPPRFSGLQFPNYSSELNVNALELDDSALYLCASSIPGEGREQYFGPGTRLTVT.

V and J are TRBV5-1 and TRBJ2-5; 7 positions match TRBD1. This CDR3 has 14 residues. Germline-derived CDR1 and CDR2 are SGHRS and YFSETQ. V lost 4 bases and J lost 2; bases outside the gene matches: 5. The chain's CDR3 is CASSPGQKQETQYF. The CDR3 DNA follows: TGCGCCAGCAGCCCGGGACAGAAACAAGAGACCCAGTACTTC.

In nucleotides, the CDR3 is TGTGCCAGTCGGGCAGGGATGAACACTGAAGCTTTCTTT. It codes for CASRAGMNTEAFF. The rearrangement links TRBV19 to TRBJ1-1, with TRBD1 as a possible D gene (5 bases). Trimming removed 8 bases from V and 0 bases from J, with 10 bases in between. Germline CDR1 is LNHDA and CDR2 is SQIVND (reference sequence). The CDR3 totals 13 residues.

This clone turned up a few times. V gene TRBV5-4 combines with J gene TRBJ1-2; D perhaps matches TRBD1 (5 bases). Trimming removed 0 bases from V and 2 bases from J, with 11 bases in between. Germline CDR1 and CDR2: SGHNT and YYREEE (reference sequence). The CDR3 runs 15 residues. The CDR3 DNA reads TGTGCCAGCAGCTTGGTGCCAGGGTTGAACTATGGCTACACCTTC. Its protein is CASSLVPGLNYGYTF. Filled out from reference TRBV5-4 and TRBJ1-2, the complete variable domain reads ETGVTQSPTHLIKTRGQQVTLRCSSQSGHNTVSWYQQALGQGPQFIFQYYREEENGRGNFPPRFSGLQFPNYSSELNVNALELDDSALYLCASSLVPGLNYGYTFGSGTRLTVV.

The CDR3 bases are TGCAGCATCCGGACAGGGCCGATCGGGGAGCTGTTTTTT. Its protein is CSIRTGPIGELFF. The chain couples TRBV29-1 to TRBJ2-2; 8 bases align to TRBD1. Germline V gene sequence: CDR1 SQVTM, CDR2 ANQGSEA. CDR3 length: 13 residues. After removal of 8 bases from V and 7 bases from J, the junction contained 9 bases not matched to a gene.

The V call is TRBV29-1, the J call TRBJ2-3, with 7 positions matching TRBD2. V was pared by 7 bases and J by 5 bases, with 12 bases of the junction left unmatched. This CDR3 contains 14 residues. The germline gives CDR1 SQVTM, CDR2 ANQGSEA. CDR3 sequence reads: CSGAGGRGGDTQYF. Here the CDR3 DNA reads TGCAGCGGGGCGGGCGGGAGAGGTGGAGATACGCAGTATTTT.

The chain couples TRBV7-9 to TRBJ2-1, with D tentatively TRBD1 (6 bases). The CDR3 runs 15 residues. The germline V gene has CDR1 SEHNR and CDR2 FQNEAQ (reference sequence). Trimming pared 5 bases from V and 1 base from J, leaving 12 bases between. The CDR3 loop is CASSPGRGSYNEQFF. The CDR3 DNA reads TGTGCCAGCAGCCCTGGAAGGGGGTCCTACAATGAGCAGTTCTTC.

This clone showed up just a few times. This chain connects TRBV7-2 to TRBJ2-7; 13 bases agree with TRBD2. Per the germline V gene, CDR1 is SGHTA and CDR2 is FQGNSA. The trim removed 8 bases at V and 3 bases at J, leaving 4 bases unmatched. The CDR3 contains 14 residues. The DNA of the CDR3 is TGTGCCAGCGGGACTAGCGGGACCCACTACGAGCAGTACTTC. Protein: CASGTSGTHYEQYF.

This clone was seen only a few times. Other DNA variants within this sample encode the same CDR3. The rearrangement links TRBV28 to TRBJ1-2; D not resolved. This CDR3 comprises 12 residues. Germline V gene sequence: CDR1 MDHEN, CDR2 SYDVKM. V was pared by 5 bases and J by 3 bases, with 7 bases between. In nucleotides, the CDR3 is TGTGCCAGCAGTCTCCTGGACTATGGCTACACCTTC. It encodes CASSLLDYGYTF.

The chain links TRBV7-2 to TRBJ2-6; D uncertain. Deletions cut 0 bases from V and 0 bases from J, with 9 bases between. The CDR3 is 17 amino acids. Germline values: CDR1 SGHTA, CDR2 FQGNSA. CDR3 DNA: TGTGCCAGCAGCTTAGCGTTTGGGCTCTCTGGGGCCAACGTCCTGACTTTC. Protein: CASSLAFGLSGANVLTF.

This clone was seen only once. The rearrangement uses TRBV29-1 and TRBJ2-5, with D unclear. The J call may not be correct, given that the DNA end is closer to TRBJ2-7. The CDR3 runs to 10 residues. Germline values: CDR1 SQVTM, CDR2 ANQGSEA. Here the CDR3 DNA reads TGCAGCGTTGAAAGCTACGAGCAGTACTTC. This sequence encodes CSVESYEQYF.

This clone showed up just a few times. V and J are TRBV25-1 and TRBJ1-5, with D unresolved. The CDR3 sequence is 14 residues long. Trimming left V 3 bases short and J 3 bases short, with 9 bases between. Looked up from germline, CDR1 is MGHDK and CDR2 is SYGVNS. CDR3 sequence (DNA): TGTGCCAGCAGTGAGAACAGCTTCAATCAGCCCCAGCATTTT. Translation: CASSENSFNQPQHF.

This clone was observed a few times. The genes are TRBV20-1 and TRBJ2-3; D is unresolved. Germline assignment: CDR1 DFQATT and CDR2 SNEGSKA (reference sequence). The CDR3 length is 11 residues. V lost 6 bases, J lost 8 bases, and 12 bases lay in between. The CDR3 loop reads CSAQDWGTQYF. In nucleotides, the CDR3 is TGCAGTGCCCAAGACTGGGGTACGCAGTATTTT.

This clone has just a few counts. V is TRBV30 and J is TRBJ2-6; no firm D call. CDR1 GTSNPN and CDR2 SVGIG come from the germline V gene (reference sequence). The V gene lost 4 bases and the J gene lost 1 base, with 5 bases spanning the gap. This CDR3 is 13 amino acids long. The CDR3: CAWTVSGANVLTF. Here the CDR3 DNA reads TGTGCCTGGACTGTGTCTGGGGCCAACGTCCTGACTTTC.

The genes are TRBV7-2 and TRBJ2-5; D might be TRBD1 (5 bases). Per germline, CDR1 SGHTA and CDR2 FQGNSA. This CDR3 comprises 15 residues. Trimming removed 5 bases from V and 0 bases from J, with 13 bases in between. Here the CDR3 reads CASSLKRGYQETQYF. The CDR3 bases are TGTGCCAGCAGCCTCAAAAGGGGCTACCAAGAGACCCAGTACTTC.

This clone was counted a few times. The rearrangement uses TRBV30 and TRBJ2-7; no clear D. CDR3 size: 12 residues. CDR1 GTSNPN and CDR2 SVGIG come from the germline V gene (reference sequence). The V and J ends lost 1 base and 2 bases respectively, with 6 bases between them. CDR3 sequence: CAWSGQTYEQYF. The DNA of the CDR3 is TGTGCCTGGAGTGGGCAGACCTACGAGCAGTACTTC.

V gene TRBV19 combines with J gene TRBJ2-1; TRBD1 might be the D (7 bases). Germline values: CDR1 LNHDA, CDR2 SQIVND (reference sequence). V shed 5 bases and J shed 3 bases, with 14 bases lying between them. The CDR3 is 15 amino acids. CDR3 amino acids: CASSPGGQNYNEQFF. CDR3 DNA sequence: TGTGCCAGTAGTCCCGGGGGACAGAACTACAATGAGCAGTTCTTC.

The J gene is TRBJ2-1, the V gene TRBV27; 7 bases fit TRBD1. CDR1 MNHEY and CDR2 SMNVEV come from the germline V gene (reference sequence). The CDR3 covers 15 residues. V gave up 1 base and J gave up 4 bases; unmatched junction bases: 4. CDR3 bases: TGTGCCAGCAGTTTATGGGGGACAGCATACAATGAGCAGTTCTTC. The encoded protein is CASSLWGTAYNEQFF.

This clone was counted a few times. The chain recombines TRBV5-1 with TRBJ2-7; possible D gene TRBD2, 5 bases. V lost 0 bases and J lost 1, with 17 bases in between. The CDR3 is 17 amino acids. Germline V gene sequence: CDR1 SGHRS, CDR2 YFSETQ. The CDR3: CASSLDASSLQSYEQYF. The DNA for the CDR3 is TGCGCCAGCAGCTTGGATGCTAGCTCTTTACAATCCTACGAGCAGTACTTC.

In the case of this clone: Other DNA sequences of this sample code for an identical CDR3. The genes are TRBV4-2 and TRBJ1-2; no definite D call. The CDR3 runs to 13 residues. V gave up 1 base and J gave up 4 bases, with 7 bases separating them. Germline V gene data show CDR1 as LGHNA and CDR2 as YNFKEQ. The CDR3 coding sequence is TGTGCCAGCAGCCAAGCAGGTCTCTATGGCTACACCTTC. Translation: CASSQAGLYGYTF.

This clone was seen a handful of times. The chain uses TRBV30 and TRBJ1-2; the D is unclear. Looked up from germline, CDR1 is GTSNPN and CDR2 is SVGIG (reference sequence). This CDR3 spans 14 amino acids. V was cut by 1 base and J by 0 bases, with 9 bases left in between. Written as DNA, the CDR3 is TGTGCCTGGAGTGCTTTATGGGCTAACTATGGCTACACCTTC. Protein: CAWSALWANYGYTF.

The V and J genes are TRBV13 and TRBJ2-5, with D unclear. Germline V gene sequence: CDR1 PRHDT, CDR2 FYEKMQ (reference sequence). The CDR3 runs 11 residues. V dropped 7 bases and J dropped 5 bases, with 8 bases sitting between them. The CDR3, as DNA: TGTGCCAGCAAAGGCCGGGAGACCCAGTACTTC. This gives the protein CASKGRETQYF.